This T cell receptor (beta chain) was documented in a study of blood T cell repertoires in COVID-19. In the study overall: The study drew acute and convalescent COVID-19 samples from the United States, Italy and Spain. Sources were T cells, B-cell-depleted T cells, or PBMCs; the material itself was cDNA or gDNA.

Original processing methods: Scientists estimated how many nucleated cells there were by amplifying reference gene primers. The method was immunoSEQ multiplex PCR; TCRdb's version includes in-frame clones alone and lacks a portion of them. That table furnishes V, J and clone size, whereas the DNA furnished D and trimming. The table has approximately 99,000 clones, more than 65% seen once; the top ten hold over 15%. Germline V gives CDR1 SGHTA, CDR2 FQGNSA. Trimming took off 1 base at V and 0 bases at J, with 8 bases between the two ends. CDR3 length: 15 residues. The J gene is TRBJ2-3, the V gene TRBV7-2; D uncertain. The TCR originated in a woman older than 75 with active or convalescent COVID-19. The sample was peripheral blood. The CDR3 DNA sequence: TGTGCCAGCAGCTTAGAAGCGTTTAGCACAGATACGCAGTATTTT. It yields the protein CASSLEAFSTDTQYF.